The 20 T cell receptor beta chains presented below share a single source sample, sequenced in a study of Graves' ophthalmopathy and Graves' hyperthyroidism. CDR3 regions of TCR beta were amplified from RNA transcripts. Second-round multiplex PCR came after a first-round RT-PCR that employed HTBI primers. One entry per CDR3 protein results from TCRdb running MiXCR on the multiplex PCR reads. The data hold about 50,000 distinct CDR3 sequences, with roughly half observed a single time. Sequencing was done on a sample of peripheral blood. The receptors originated from an adult woman with Graves' ophthalmopathy.

This clonotype was seen repeatedly, ten times or more. This CDR3 reads CASSLAVEETQYF. The CDR3 nucleotides read TGCGCCAGCAGCTTGGCCGTGGAAGAGACCCAGTACTTC. The V gene is TRBV5-1, the J gene TRBJ2-5; D is uncertain. CDR1 is SGHRS and CDR2 is YFSETQ in the germline V gene. Deletions cut 0 bases from V and 3 bases from J, with 6 bases between. This CDR3 is 13 amino acids long.

This clonotype was found many times. V gene TRBV6-5 combines with J gene TRBJ2-7; D is unresolved. The V gene lost 7 bases and the J gene lost 4 bases, with 8 bases spanning the gap. CDR3 length: 11 amino acids. Germline V gene lookup returns CDR1 MNHEY and CDR2 SVGAGI. CDR3 nucleotides: TGTGCCAGCATAACGAGATACGAGCAGTACTTC. Encoded protein: CASITRYEQYF.

The chain is built from TRBV5-1 and TRBJ2-7, with 7 bases matching TRBD1. Germline CDR1 reads SGHRS; CDR2 reads YFSETQ. This CDR3 is built from 16 residues. V dropped 4 bases and J dropped 4; count of bases not matched to a gene: 14. The DNA of the CDR3 is TGCGCCAGCAGCCGAGGTCATCGGGACAGTTTTTACGAGCAGTACTTC. Translation gives CASSRGHRDSFYEQYF.

In this sample, this clonotype turned up a few times. The J gene is TRBJ2-3, the V gene TRBV20-1; D is uncertain. Trimming pared 4 bases from V and 7 bases from J, leaving 9 bases between. In germline, CDR1 is DFQATT, CDR2 SNEGSKA (reference sequence). This CDR3 contains 11 residues. The CDR3: CSATTRYTQYF. As DNA, the CDR3 is TGCAGTGCTACGACTCGGTATACGCAGTATTTT.

This clonotype occurred many times. The chain recombines TRBV28 with TRBJ2-3; D gene unclear. This CDR3 contains 16 residues. Trimming pared 6 bases from V and 0 bases from J, leaving 16 bases between. Germline V gives CDR1 MDHEN, CDR2 SYDVKM. CDR3 sequence reads: CASSHVQLGSTDTQYF. In DNA form, the CDR3 reads TGTGCCAGCAGCCACGTCCAATTAGGGAGCACAGATACGCAGTATTTT.

In this sample, this clonotype turned up a few times. The CDR3 DNA reads TGCAGTGCTGGATATATTCGGGAGCAGTTCTTC. Protein product: CSAGYIREQFF. The chain is built from TRBV20-1 and TRBJ2-1; D gene ambiguous. This CDR3 has 11 residues. V was pared by 5 bases and J by 10 bases, with 12 bases between. In germline, CDR1 is DFQATT, CDR2 SNEGSKA (reference sequence).

This clonotype was observed many times. The V and J genes are TRBV18 and TRBJ2-7; the D call may be TRBD1 or TRBD2 (5 bases each). V shed 0 bases and J shed 4 bases, with 10 bases lying between them. This CDR3 is built from 14 residues. The germline CDR1 and CDR2 sequences are KGHSH and LQKENI. This chain's CDR3 is CASSPPGTSYEQYF. The CDR3 coding sequence is TGTGCCAGCTCACCACCGGGGACGTCGTACGAGCAGTACTTC.

This clonotype was counted a single time. Lacking the conserved final phenylalanine or tryptophan, this CDR3 likely reflects a read error. Because the CDR3's place on the DNA is in doubt, the DNA is left out and the CDR3 is given as listed by TCRdb. V and J are TRBV6-2 or TRBV6-3 and TRBJ2-5; the DNA was not compared with TRBD1, the D call given in the table. Germline V gene sequence: CDR1 MNHEY, CDR2 SVGEGT. From its first to its last residue, the CDR3 has 8 amino acids. CDR3 loop: CARSYLGQ.

Many counts were recorded for this clonotype. This chain uses TRBV20-1 with TRBJ1-5; D is ambiguous. Trimming cost V 5 bases and J 0 bases, with 14 bases left between them. The CDR3 sequence is 15 residues long. Germline V CDR1 and CDR2: DFQATT, SNEGSKA (reference sequence). CDR3 residues: CSASTPWGSNQPQHF. The CDR3 bases are TGCAGTGCTTCCACCCCTTGGGGTAGCAATCAGCCCCAGCATTTT.

This clonotype was recorded many times. The gene calls are TRBV6-1 and TRBJ1-1; D ambiguous. Trimming stripped 6 bases from V and 0 bases from J, with 14 bases between. This CDR3 region has 15 residues. Germline V gene lookup returns CDR1 MNHNS and CDR2 SASEGT. Here the CDR3 reads CASRLQTEMNTEAFF. The CDR3 region has the DNA TGTGCCAGCAGACTCCAGACTGAGATGAACACTGAAGCTTTCTTT.

The chain has TRBV12-3 or TRBV12-4 and TRBJ1-3; D unresolved. CDR3 length: 13 residues. V lost 8 bases, J lost 2 bases, and 10 bases lay in between. CDR3 nucleotide sequence: TGTGCCAGCGGTCCTACTGCTGGAAACACCATATATTTT. It is translated as CASGPTAGNTIYF.

The rearrangement links TRBV6-1 to TRBJ1-2; TRBD1 might be the D (6 bases). Looked up from germline, CDR1 is MNHNS and CDR2 is SASEGT. The CDR3 contains 13 residues. Trimming pared 2 bases from V and 7 bases from J, leaving 11 bases between. The CDR3 DNA reads TGTGCCAGCAGTGAATACAGGGCTCTTGGCTACACCTTC. This translates into CASSEYRALGYTF.

In DNA form, the CDR3 reads TGTGCCAGCAGTGAAGTGCAGGATACGCAGTATTTT. It encodes CASSEVQDTQYF. This chain uses TRBV2 with TRBJ2-3; no firm D call. CDR1 is SNHLY and CDR2 is FYNNEI in the germline V gene. The germline V and J ends were trimmed by 1 base and 6 bases, with 5 bases remaining between them. The CDR3 sequence is 12 residues long. Supplemented by reference TRBV2 and TRBJ2-3, the full variable domain reads EPEVTQTPSHQVTQMGQEVILRCVPISNHLYFYWYRQILGQKVEFLVSFYNNEISEKSEIFDDQFSVERPDGSNFTLKIRSTKLEDSAMYFCASSEVQDTQYFGPGTRLTVL.

The chain joins TRBV5-1 to TRBJ1-2; tentatively, D is TRBD1 (6 bases). CDR1 and CDR2 from the germline V gene are SGHRS and YFSETQ. This CDR3 is built from 12 residues. Trimming left V 1 base short and J 8 bases short, with 9 bases between. CDR3 loop: CASSLSGGGYTF. DNA for the CDR3: TGCGCCAGCAGCTTGTCGGGGGGCGGCTACACCTTC.

V usage is TRBV25-1 and J usage is TRBJ2-5, with no clear D. Germline V gene sequence: CDR1 MGHDK, CDR2 SYGVNS. The CDR3 is 16 amino acids. Trimming left V 4 bases short and J 0 bases short, with 15 bases between. The CDR3 loop is CASSAGDTLYQETQYF. In nucleotides, the CDR3 is TGTGCCAGCAGTGCAGGAGACACCCTGTACCAAGAGACCCAGTACTTC.

The chain combines TRBV7-9 with TRBJ2-2; D possibly corresponds to TRBD1 (6 bases). Germline-derived CDR1 and CDR2 are SEHNR and FQNEAQ (reference sequence). Trimming took 1 base from V and 5 from J, leaving 11 bases between them. This CDR3 region has 15 residues. The CDR3 loop is CASSLGDIGTGELFF. The CDR3 DNA sequence: TGTGCCAGCAGCTTAGGGGACATAGGAACCGGGGAGCTGTTTTTT.

This clonotype has more than one count but fewer than ten. J is TRBJ2-1 and V is TRBV10-3, with D perhaps TRBD1 (7 bases). Germline loops: CDR1 ENHRY, CDR2 SYGVKD. This CDR3 contains 14 residues. The V and J ends lost 7 bases and 5 bases respectively, with 15 bases between them. CDR3 bases: TGTGCCATCACGGCCAGGGGGGATCACAATGAGCAGTTCTTC. This gives the protein CAITARGDHNEQFF.

This clonotype appeared a few times. The CDR3 here is CSVEGGRSYGYTF. For the CDR3, the DNA is TGCAGCGTTGAGGGGGGGCGCTCCTATGGCTACACCTTC. The chain is built from TRBV29-1 and TRBJ1-2; D possibly corresponds to TRBD1 (6 bases). The CDR3 is 13 amino acids. Germline-derived CDR1 and CDR2 are SQVTM and ANQGSEA. V lost 3 bases and J 4 bases, leaving 12 bases between the germline ends.

This clonotype was observed a handful of times. This may arise from a read error, as a much more abundant clone is one base away. The chain uses TRBV29-1 and TRBJ1-2, with D perhaps matching TRBD1 (5 bases). The CDR3 sequence is 13 residues long. Per the germline V gene, CDR1 is SQVTM and CDR2 is ANQGSEA. The CDR3 sequence: CSVEGGGVFGCTF. CDR3 nucleotides: TGCAGCGTTGAAGGGGGGGGGGTTTTTGGCTGCACCTTC.

This clonotype appeared many times. This rearrangement joins TRBV4-2 to TRBJ1-2; possibly TRBD1 for D (5 bases). The CDR3 has 16 amino acids. V lost 7 bases and J lost 0, with 18 bases in between. CDR1 and CDR2 (germline): LGHNA, YNFKEQ. CDR3 sequence: CASTPRETESNYGYTF. CDR3 bases: TGTGCCAGCACCCCCCGAGAGACAGAATCTAACTATGGCTACACCTTC.